This TCR beta chain is drawn from a study of Ad26.COV2.S vaccination and SARS-CoV-2 variants. Study findings and constraints: Considerable breadth of spike-specific CD8+ and CD4+ T cell responses has reportedly been documented following vaccination. Using TCR breadth and depth analyses may have led to underestimated total T cell responses.

V shed 5 bases and J shed 7 bases, with 20 bases lying between them. CDR1 and CDR2 (germline): SGHAT, FQDESV (reference sequence). There are 15 residues in the CDR3. The treatment here: roughly 19 received Ad26.COV2.S at low or high dose, single or two shots; roughly five received placebo; per-sample allocation not given. Day 63 following the first vaccine or placebo injection was when the samples were taken. This adult donor, from Boston, was 18-55 years old. The vaccine antigen was prefusion-stabilized Wuhan SARS-CoV-2 spike. Assay: immunoSEQ multiplex PCR; the TCRdb copy retains only in-frame clones and omits some. The sample includes about 280,000 clones, about 90% seen only once; the top ten take about 3.6%. Remarks on this clone: Its antigen is still unknown.

The chain joins TRBV11-1 to TRBJ2-5; a possible D gene is TRBD2 (6 bases). Sequenced material: peripheral blood, taken in a trial of Ad26.COV2.S vaccine versus placebo. This clonotype was obtained from a person aged 18-60 years who received the Ad26.COV2.S COVID-19 vaccine or a placebo. Written as DNA, the CDR3 is TGTGCCAGCAGCGCCGCGGGACCGCCCCGGGGGACCCAGTACTTC. Residues: CASSAAGPPRGTQYF.